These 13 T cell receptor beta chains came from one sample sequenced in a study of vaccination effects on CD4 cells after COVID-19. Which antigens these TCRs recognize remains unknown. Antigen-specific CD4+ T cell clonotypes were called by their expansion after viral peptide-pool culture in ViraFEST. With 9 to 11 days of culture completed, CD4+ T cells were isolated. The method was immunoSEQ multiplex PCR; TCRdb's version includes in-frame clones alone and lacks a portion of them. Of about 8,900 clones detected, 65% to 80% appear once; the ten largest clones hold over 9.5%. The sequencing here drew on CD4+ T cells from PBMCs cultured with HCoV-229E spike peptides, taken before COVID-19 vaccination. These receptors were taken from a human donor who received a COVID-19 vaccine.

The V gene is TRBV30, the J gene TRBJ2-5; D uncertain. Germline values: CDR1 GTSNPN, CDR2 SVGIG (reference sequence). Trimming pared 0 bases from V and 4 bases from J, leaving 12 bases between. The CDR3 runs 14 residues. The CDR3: CAWSVLWQSETQYF. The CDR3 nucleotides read TGTGCCTGGAGTGTGTTGTGGCAGTCAGAGACCCAGTACTTC.

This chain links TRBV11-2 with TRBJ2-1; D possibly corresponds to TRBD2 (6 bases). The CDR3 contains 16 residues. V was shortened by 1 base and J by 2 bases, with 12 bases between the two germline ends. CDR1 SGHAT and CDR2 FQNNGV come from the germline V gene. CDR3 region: CASSLADAGTYNEQFF. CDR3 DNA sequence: TGTGCCAGCAGCTTAGCTGACGCGGGGACCTACAATGAGCAGTTCTTC.

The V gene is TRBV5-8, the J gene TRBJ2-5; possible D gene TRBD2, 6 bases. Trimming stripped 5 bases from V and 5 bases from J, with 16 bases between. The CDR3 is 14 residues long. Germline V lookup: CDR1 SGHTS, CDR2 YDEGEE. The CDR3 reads CASSWSFRGETQYF. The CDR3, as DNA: TGTGCCAGCAGTTGGTCTTTTCGGGGGGAGACCCAGTACTTC. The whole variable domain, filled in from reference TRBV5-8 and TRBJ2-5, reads EAGVTQSPTHLIKTRGQQATLRCSPISGHTSVYWYQQALGLGLQFLLWYDEGEERNRGNFPPRFSGRQFPNYSSELNVNALELEDSALYLCASSWSFRGETQYFGPGTRLLVL.

Here the CDR3 reads CASSFGRVYQETQYF. CDR3 DNA sequence: TGTGCCAGCAGCTTCGGCAGGGTTTACCAAGAGACCCAGTACTTC. This chain uses TRBV7-7 with TRBJ2-5; tentative D call: TRBD1 (5 bases). The CDR3 covers 15 residues. Germline V gene lookup returns CDR1 SSHAT and CDR2 FNYEAQ (reference sequence). V gave up 3 bases and J gave up 0 bases, with 11 bases separating them.

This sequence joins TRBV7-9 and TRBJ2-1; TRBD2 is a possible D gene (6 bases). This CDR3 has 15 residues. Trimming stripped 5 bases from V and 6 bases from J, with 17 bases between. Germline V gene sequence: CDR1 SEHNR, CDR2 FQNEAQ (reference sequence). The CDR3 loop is CASSPGQGGVNEQFF. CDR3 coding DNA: TGTGCCAGCAGCCCGGGCCAGGGCGGGGTCAATGAGCAGTTCTTC.

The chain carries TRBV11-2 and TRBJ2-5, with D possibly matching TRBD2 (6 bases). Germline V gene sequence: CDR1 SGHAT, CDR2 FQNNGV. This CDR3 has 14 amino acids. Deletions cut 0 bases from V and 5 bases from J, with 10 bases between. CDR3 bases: TGTGCCAGCAGCTTAGAACTAGCTAGCGAGACCCAGTACTTC. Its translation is CASSLELASETQYF.

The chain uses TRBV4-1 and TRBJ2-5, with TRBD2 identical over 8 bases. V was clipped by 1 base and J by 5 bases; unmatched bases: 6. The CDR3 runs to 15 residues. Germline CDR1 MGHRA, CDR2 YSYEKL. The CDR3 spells CASSQAGLVRETQYF. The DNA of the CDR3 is TGCGCCAGCAGCCAAGCGGGACTAGTAAGGGAGACCCAGTACTTC.

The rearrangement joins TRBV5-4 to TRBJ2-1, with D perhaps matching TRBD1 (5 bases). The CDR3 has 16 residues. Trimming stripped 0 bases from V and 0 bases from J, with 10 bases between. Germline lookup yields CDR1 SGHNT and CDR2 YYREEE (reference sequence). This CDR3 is CASSLGQSPSYNEQFF. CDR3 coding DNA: TGTGCCAGCAGCTTGGGACAGTCCCCCTCCTACAATGAGCAGTTCTTC.

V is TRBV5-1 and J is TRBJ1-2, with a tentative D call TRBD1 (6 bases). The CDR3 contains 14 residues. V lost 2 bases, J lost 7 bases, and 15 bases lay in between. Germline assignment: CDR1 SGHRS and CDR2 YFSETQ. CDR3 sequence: CASSFSRDIGGYTF. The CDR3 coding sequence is TGCGCCAGCAGCTTCTCCAGGGACATAGGTGGCTACACCTTC.

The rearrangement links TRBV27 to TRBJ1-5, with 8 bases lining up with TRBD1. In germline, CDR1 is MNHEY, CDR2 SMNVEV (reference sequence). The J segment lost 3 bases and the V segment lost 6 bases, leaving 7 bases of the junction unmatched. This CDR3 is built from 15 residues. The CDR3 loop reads CASSAGTGFNQPQHF. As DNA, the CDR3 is TGTGCCAGCAGCGCCGGGACAGGTTTCAATCAGCCCCAGCATTTT.

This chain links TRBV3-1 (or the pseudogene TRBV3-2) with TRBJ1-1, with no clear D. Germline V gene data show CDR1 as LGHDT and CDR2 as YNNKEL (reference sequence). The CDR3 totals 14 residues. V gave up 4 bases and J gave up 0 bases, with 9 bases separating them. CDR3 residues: CASSREGMNTEAFF. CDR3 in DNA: TGTGCCAGCAGCCGCGAGGGCATGAACACTGAAGCTTTCTTT.

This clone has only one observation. The chain's CDR3 is CASDPGQGMPMNTEAFF. The DNA for the CDR3 is TGCGCCAGCGACCCCGGACAGGGGATGCCTATGAACACTGAAGCTTTCTTT. V gene TRBV5-1 combines with J gene TRBJ1-1; 9 bases are shared with TRBD1. J was trimmed by 0 bases and V by 7 bases; bases with no gene match: 13. The CDR3 runs to 17 residues. CDR1 is SGHRS and CDR2 is YFSETQ in the germline V gene. Complete variable domain (other parts from reference TRBV5-1 and TRBJ1-1): KAGVTQTPRYLIKTRGQQVTLSCSPISGHRSVSWYQQTPGQGLQFLFEYFSETQRNKGNFPGRFSGRQFSNSRSEMNVSTLELGDSALYLCASDPGQGMPMNTEAFFGQGTRLTVV.

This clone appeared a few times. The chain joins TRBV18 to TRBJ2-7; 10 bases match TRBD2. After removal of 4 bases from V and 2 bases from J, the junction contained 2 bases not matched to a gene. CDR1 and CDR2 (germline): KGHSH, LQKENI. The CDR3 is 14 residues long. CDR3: CASSLAGGAYEQYF. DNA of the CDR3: TGTGCCAGCTCACTAGCGGGAGGTGCCTACGAGCAGTACTTC.